A single sample is the source of the 28 T cell receptor beta chains below, sequenced in a study of T cell responses to AZD1222 COVID-19 vaccine. Profiling relied on immunoSEQ multiplex PCR, and the TCRdb table lists in-frame clones only, not all of them. This sample has 150,000 to 200,000 clones, with over 90% found just once. Sequences were derived from peripheral blood, sampled on day 0 of AZD1222 vaccination. The receptors originated from an adult in good health.

The chain employs TRBV12-3 or TRBV12-4 and TRBJ2-1; the D is unclear. The ends were cut back, 7 bases at V and 6 bases at J, with 13 bases in the middle. There are 13 residues in the CDR3. In DNA, the CDR3 is TGTGCCAGCACTTCCATTTGGGGCAATGAGCAGTTCTTC. It encodes CASTSIWGNEQFF.

V gene TRBV20-1 combines with J gene TRBJ2-7, with no clear D. The germline CDR1 and CDR2 sequences are DFQATT and SNEGSKA (reference sequence). This CDR3 spans 10 amino acids. V lost 2 bases and J 3 bases, leaving 2 bases between the germline ends. The CDR3 here is CSARRYEQYF. In DNA form, the CDR3 reads TGCAGTGCTAGACGCTACGAGCAGTACTTC.

The V call is TRBV18, the J call TRBJ2-2; 9 bases fit TRBD1. The CDR3 has 16 residues. V trimming: 2 bases; J trimming: 3 bases; junction bases outside the gene matches: 4. The germline V gene encodes CDR1 KGHSH and CDR2 LQKENI. CDR3 nucleotides: TGTGCCAGCTCACCAAGGACAGGGGCTGACACCGGGGAGCTGTTTTTT. Amino acids: CASSPRTGADTGELFF. The full variable domain, completed using reference TRBV18 and TRBJ2-2, is NAGVMQNPRHLVRRRGQEARLRCSPMKGHSHVYWYRQLPEEGLKFMVYLQKENIIDESGMPKERFSAEFPKEGPSILRIQQVVRGDSAAYFCASSPRTGADTGELFFGEGSRLTVL.

This chain connects TRBV19 to TRBJ1-6, with D possibly matching TRBD1 (5 bases). This CDR3 comprises 13 residues. V lost 5 bases and J 8 bases, leaving 10 bases between the germline ends. CDR1 and CDR2 from the germline V gene are LNHDA and SQIVND (reference sequence). This chain's CDR3 is CASSPPGDSPLHF. The DNA of the CDR3 is TGTGCCAGTAGTCCCCCGGGGGATTCACCCCTCCACTTT.

V gene TRBV5-4 combines with J gene TRBJ2-7; 8 bases align to TRBD2. CDR1 and CDR2 (germline): SGHNT, YYREEE (reference sequence). V shed 4 bases and J 5 bases; nucleotides not matched to a gene: 14. The CDR3 runs to 16 residues. CDR3 bases: TGTGCCAGCAGCCCGGGGGGGGAACAGGCCTTCAACGAGCAGTACTTC. Its translation: CASSPGGEQAFNEQYF. Based on the CDR3 plus reference TRBV5-4 and TRBJ2-7, the full variable domain is ETGVTQSPTHLIKTRGQQVTLRCSSQSGHNTVSWYQQALGQGPQFIFQYYREEENGRGNFPPRFSGLQFPNYSSELNVNALELDDSALYLCASSPGGEQAFNEQYFGPGTRLTVT.

The V gene is TRBV5-1, the J gene TRBJ2-2; D is uncertain. Trimming cost V 3 bases and J 4 bases, with 13 bases left between them. From germline, CDR1 is SGHRS and CDR2 YFSETQ. The CDR3 has 15 amino acids. CDR3 protein: CASSSYPDITGELFF. CDR3 in DNA: TGCGCCAGCAGCTCGTACCCTGACATCACCGGGGAGCTGTTTTTT.

The chain couples TRBV6-6 to TRBJ1-2, with 7 bases identical to TRBD1. CDR1 MNHNY and CDR2 SVGAGI come from the germline V gene (reference sequence). The V segment lost 5 bases and the J segment 6 bases; nucleotides outside the gene matches: 6. CDR3 length equals 13 residues. CDR3 sequence: CASSAPGTDGYTF. The CDR3 region has the DNA TGTGCCAGCAGTGCTCCCGGGACAGATGGCTACACCTTC.

This chain links TRBV7-2 with TRBJ1-1, with D uncertain. Trimming pared 5 bases from V and 10 bases from J, leaving 17 bases between. The germline V gene encodes CDR1 SGHTA and CDR2 FQGNSA. The CDR3 is 13 residues long. CDR3 nucleotide sequence: TGTGCCAGCAGCACAGCAGCGGGTCCCACAGCTTTCTTT. Residues: CASSTAAGPTAFF.

Note on this clone: Distinct nucleotide sequences in the sample also encode this CDR3. The rearrangement joins TRBV10-3 to TRBJ1-3, with D tentatively TRBD1 (6 bases). The CDR3 loop spans 14 amino acids. Trimming took 6 bases from V and 0 from J, leaving 9 bases between them. The germline gives CDR1 ENHRY, CDR2 SYGVKD. CDR3 bases: TGTGCCATCAGGGAGACAGGCTCTGGAAACACCATATATTTT. Protein: CAIRETGSGNTIYF.

This chain connects TRBV7-8 to TRBJ1-2; no clear D. The CDR3 runs to 13 residues. Germline V gene lookup returns CDR1 SGHVS and CDR2 FQNEAQ. Trimming stripped 5 bases from V and 6 bases from J, with 13 bases between. CDR3 amino acids: CASSQVSLDGYTF. The CDR3 DNA sequence: TGTGCCAGCAGCCAAGTCTCATTGGATGGCTACACCTTC.

CDR3 in DNA: TGTGCCAGCTCATCCCAGGGGACAGCCCACAATGAGCAGTTCTTC. It translates to CASSSQGTAHNEQFF. The rearrangement links TRBV18 to TRBJ2-1; TRBD1 aligns across 7 bases. Germline V gene data show CDR1 as KGHSH and CDR2 as LQKENI. With V trimmed by 5 bases and J by 5 bases, 9 bases remained unmatched. This CDR3 comprises 15 residues.

The chain recombines TRBV12-5 with TRBJ2-7; tentative D call: TRBD2 (6 bases). The germline V and J ends were trimmed by 3 bases and 2 bases, with 11 bases remaining between them. The CDR3 length is 14 residues. From germline, CDR1 is LGHNT and CDR2 FRNRAP. The CDR3 loop is CASGFGGRTYEQYF. The CDR3, as DNA: TGTGCTAGTGGTTTCGGGGGACGGACCTACGAGCAGTACTTC.

The rearrangement links TRBV4-1 to TRBJ2-5; 7 nucleotides align to TRBD2. J gave up 0 bases and V 0 bases, and 16 bases lay outside the gene matches. CDR1 MGHRA and CDR2 YSYEKL come from the germline V gene. The CDR3 length is 20 residues. The CDR3 region has the DNA TGCGCCAGCAGCCAAGATCCCCCCGGGCCTAGCGGATTGGACCAAGAGACCCAGTACTTC. Its protein is CASSQDPPGPSGLDQETQYF.

The chain links TRBV15 to TRBJ1-1, with a tentative D call TRBD1 (5 bases). Between the trimmed V and J ends, which lost 1 base and 2 bases, there was a span of 11 bases. The germline gives CDR1 LNHNV, CDR2 YYDKDF (reference sequence). CDR3 length equals 15 residues. The CDR3 nucleotides are TGTGCCACCAGCAGAGCGGGGGGATCCAACACTGAAGCTTTCTTT. Protein sequence: CATSRAGGSNTEAFF. Combining the CDR3 with reference TRBV15 and TRBJ1-1 gives the whole variable domain DAMVIQNPRYQVTQFGKPVTLSCSQTLNHNVMYWYQQKSSQAPKLLFHYYDKDFNNEADTPDNFQSRRPNTSFCFLDIRSPGLGDTAMYLCATSRAGGSNTEAFFGQGTRLTVV.

This chain links TRBV5-1 with TRBJ1-2; 10 bases fit TRBD1. J gave up 8 bases and V 7 bases, and 5 bases lay outside the gene matches. This CDR3 is built from 12 residues. Per the germline V gene, CDR1 is SGHRS and CDR2 is YFSETQ. This CDR3 is CASRQGAAGYTF. Here the CDR3 DNA reads TGCGCCAGCCGACAGGGGGCGGCCGGCTACACCTTC.

The gene calls are TRBV18 and TRBJ2-1; D is ambiguous. Germline-derived CDR1 and CDR2 are KGHSH and LQKENI. This CDR3 is 15 amino acids long. V lost 3 bases and J 0 bases, leaving 9 bases between the germline ends. Written as DNA, the CDR3 is TGTGCCAGCTCACCCCGAATGTCCTCCTACAATGAGCAGTTCTTC. Protein: CASSPRMSSYNEQFF.

The genes are TRBV19 and TRBJ1-2; D is possibly TRBD1 (6 bases). This CDR3 region has 13 residues. The V gene lost 3 bases and the J gene lost 8 bases, with 13 bases spanning the gap. In germline, CDR1 is LNHDA, CDR2 SQIVND (reference sequence). CDR3 bases: TGTGCCAGTAGTATTGATGGGGGCTGGGGCTACACCTTC. Amino acids: CASSIDGGWGYTF.

The chain uses TRBV7-8 and TRBJ2-3, with TRBD2 matching 12 bases. Per germline, CDR1 SGHVS and CDR2 FQNEAQ. V was pared by 3 bases and J by 1 base, with 5 bases of the junction left unmatched. This CDR3 region has 17 residues. DNA for the CDR3: TGTGCCAGCAGCTTCCTAGCGGGGGGGATCGGCACAGATACGCAGTATTTT. It is translated as CASSFLAGGIGTDTQYF.

This chain connects TRBV3-1 (or the pseudogene TRBV3-2) to TRBJ1-2; 7 bases are a match to TRBD1. Unmatched junction bases numbered 4, after V lost 6 bases and J lost 0 bases. The V gene's germline CDR1 is LGHDT and CDR2 YNNKEL (reference sequence). The CDR3 is 14 residues long. This CDR3 reads CASRPDRPNYGYTF. CDR3 sequence (DNA): TGTGCCAGCAGACCGGACAGGCCTAACTATGGCTACACCTTC.

The rearrangement links TRBV4-1 to TRBJ2-2; D ambiguous. V was shortened by 0 bases and J by 5 bases, with 1 base between the two germline ends. Germline assignment: CDR1 MGHRA and CDR2 YSYEKL. The CDR3 runs 12 residues. CDR3 residues: CASSQDTGELFF. CDR3 nucleotides: TGCGCCAGCAGCCAAGATACCGGGGAGCTGTTTTTT.

The gene calls are TRBV15 and TRBJ2-2; D gene ambiguous. V lost 5 bases, J lost 5 bases, and 15 bases lay in between. Germline lookup yields CDR1 LNHNV and CDR2 YYDKDF (reference sequence). The CDR3 totals 15 residues. The CDR3 bases are TGTGCCACCAGCTCGCATCGAGACGGTACCGGGGAGCTGTTTTTT. Translation: CATSSHRDGTGELFF.

The chain joins TRBV6-5 to TRBJ1-2; no definite D call. V lost 8 bases and J 1 base, leaving 5 bases between the germline ends. CDR1 and CDR2 (germline): MNHEY, SVGAGI. CDR3 length equals 11 residues. The chain's CDR3 is CASLSNYGYTF. The CDR3 DNA sequence: TGTGCCAGCCTGAGTAACTATGGCTACACCTTC.

The chain couples TRBV11-2 to TRBJ1-6; 9 nucleotides line up with TRBD1. V dropped 3 bases and J dropped 7; count of bases not matched to a gene: 1. The CDR3 runs to 14 residues. Germline assignment: CDR1 SGHAT and CDR2 FQNNGV. CDR3 loop: CASSFGTGNSPLHF. The CDR3, as DNA: TGTGCCAGCAGCTTCGGGACAGGGAATTCACCCCTCCACTTT.

The chain employs TRBV29-1 and TRBJ2-2; possible D gene TRBD2, 6 bases. This CDR3 region has 13 residues. CDR1 and CDR2 (germline): SQVTM, ANQGSEA. V shed 4 bases and J shed 2 bases, with 8 bases lying between them. The CDR3 nucleotides read TGCAGCGTTGTGGGGACTAACACCGGGGAGCTGTTTTTT. Residues: CSVVGTNTGELFF.

The chain combines TRBV27 with TRBJ1-5; D remains ambiguous. The germline gives CDR1 MNHEY, CDR2 SMNVEV (reference sequence). This CDR3 is 15 amino acids long. Trimming cost V 5 bases and J 3 bases, with 14 bases left between them. The CDR3 nucleotides read TGTGCCAGCAGTCCATTTGAACATCCCAATCAGCCCCAGCATTTT. Translated: CASSPFEHPNQPQHF.

The gene calls are TRBV18 and TRBJ2-7; TRBD2 is a possible D gene (6 bases). Trimming took off 2 bases at V and 4 bases at J, with 15 bases between the two ends. This CDR3 region has 15 residues. CDR1 is KGHSH and CDR2 is LQKENI in the germline V gene. The CDR3 nucleotides read TGTGCCAGCTCACCAACGGAGGGTTCAGCATACGAGCAGTACTTC. Its protein product is CASSPTEGSAYEQYF.

DNA for the CDR3: TGTGCCAGCAGCTTGATCGTGGGGGGCGGCTATGGCTACACCTTC. Encoded protein: CASSLIVGGGYGYTF. V is TRBV5-6 and J is TRBJ1-2, with D tentatively TRBD1 (6 bases). CDR1 is SGHDT, CDR2 YYEEEE, per germline. With 1 base removed from V and 4 bases from J, the gap between germline ends came to 14 bases. The CDR3 length is 15 residues.

In its sample, this clone was seen once. The rearrangement uses TRBV3-1 (or the pseudogene TRBV3-2) and TRBJ2-5; 10 positions agree with TRBD2. CDR3 length: 17 residues. From germline, CDR1 is LGHDT and CDR2 YNNKEL (reference sequence). Losses at the gene ends were 0 bases for V and 4 bases for J; bases not matched to a gene: 8. The CDR3 protein is CASSQDVASGRSETQYF. DNA for the CDR3: TGTGCCAGCAGCCAAGATGTGGCTAGCGGGAGATCAGAGACCCAGTACTTC.